This TCR beta chain was recorded in a study of cytomegalovirus exposure and HLA in healthy donors. On the study more broadly: Early released data had about 85 million unique TCRs, all coming from HLA-typed donors. Findings of the study overall: A previous analysis found most TCR beta V segments productive roughly 90% or roughly 30% of the time.

Primers for the PCR totalled 60 Vbeta and 13 Jbeta. Sequenced by immunoSEQ multiplex PCR; TCRdb stores in-frame clones only, minus some. Altogether around 150,000 clones are present, around 80% being singletons, with the ten largest covering almost 2.5%. CDR1 and CDR2 from the germline V gene are SEHNR and FQNEAQ (reference sequence). Trimming removed 8 bases at V and 2 bases at J, with 30 bases between. The CDR3 runs 19 residues. As concerns this clone: The target antigen is unknown.

This receptor was identified in a boy between 2 and 10 years old in good health and CMV-seronegative. This chain uses TRBV7-9 with TRBJ2-5; D is perhaps TRBD1 (7 bases). Sequencing was performed on PBMCs. The CDR3 DNA reads TGTGCCAGCGGAATCCCCCGGAATCCAGGGGGGCGCCCGCAAGAGACCCAGTACTTC. Translation: CASGIPRNPGGRPQETQYF.